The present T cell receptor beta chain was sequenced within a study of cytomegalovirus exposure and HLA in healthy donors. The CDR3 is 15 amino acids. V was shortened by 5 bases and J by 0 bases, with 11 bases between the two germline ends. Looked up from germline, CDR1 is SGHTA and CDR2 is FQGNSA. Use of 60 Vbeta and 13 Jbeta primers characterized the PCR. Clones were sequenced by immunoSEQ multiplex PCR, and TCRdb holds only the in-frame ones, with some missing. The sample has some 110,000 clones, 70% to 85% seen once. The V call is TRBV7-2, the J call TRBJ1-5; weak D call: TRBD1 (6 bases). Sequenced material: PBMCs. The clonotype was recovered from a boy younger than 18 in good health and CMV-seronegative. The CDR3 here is CASSRWTDSNQPQHF. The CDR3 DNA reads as TGTGCCAGCAGCCGATGGACAGATAGCAATCAGCCCCAGCATTTT.